These 23 T cell receptor beta chains were sequenced from one sample in a study of blood T cells in healthy people across ages (dated by TCRdb to between 2014 and 2016). The library relied on 5' RACE. The instrument was an Illumina HiSeq 2500. A second PCR of about 7 to 12 cycles was performed with a sample-barcoded 5' primer and a J-beta primer mix. Using fastp trimming at Q25 and MiXCR clonotype assembly, TCRdb reanalyzed the public sequencing data and kept in-frame beta chains. Rows matching on CDR3 protein sequence are summarized as one entry with the most common DNA and genes. The sample profile shows hundreds of thousands of distinct CDR3 sequences; under 30% of them were found once. The ten biggest clones cover roughly 3.1% of the sample. This sample also belongs to another study, concerning T cells of mothers and their children.

The sample comprised blood. These TCRs come from a boy aged 10-17 years in good health.

This clonotype was found a few times. This chain connects TRBV27 to TRBJ2-7; TRBD2 matches 8 bases. CDR3 size: 15 residues. Trimming at V came to 2 bases and at J to 6 bases, leaving 9 bases not matched to a gene. Germline CDR1 MNHEY, CDR2 SMNVEV (reference sequence). The CDR3 protein is CASSLGLAATFEQYF. CDR3 DNA: TGTGCCAGCAGTTTAGGACTAGCAGCCACCTTCGAGCAGTACTTC.

This clonotype was counted once. The V call is TRBV5-1, the J call TRBJ2-4, with D unclear. The CDR3 spans 14 residues. Trimming pared 0 bases from V and 0 bases from J, leaving 4 bases between. CDR1 and CDR2 from the germline V gene are SGHRS and YFSETQ. The CDR3 sequence is CASSLDIAKNIQYF. CDR3 in DNA: TGCGCCAGCAGCTTGGACATAGCCAAAAACATTCAGTACTTC.

The chain links TRBV20-1 to TRBJ2-1; 7 bases line up with TRBD1. With V trimmed by 6 bases and J by 2 bases, 10 bases remained unmatched. The length of the CDR3 is 15 residues. Germline loops: CDR1 DFQATT, CDR2 SNEGSKA (reference sequence). The CDR3 region is CSALDRDRPYNEQFF. In nucleotides, the CDR3 is TGCAGTGCCCTTGACCGGGACAGACCCTACAATGAGCAGTTCTTC.

The chain uses TRBV5-1 and TRBJ2-5; TRBD1 matches 9 bases. This CDR3 region has 17 residues. Losses at the gene ends were 0 bases for V and 3 bases for J; bases not matched to a gene: 9. Per the germline V gene, CDR1 is SGHRS and CDR2 is YFSETQ. CDR3 coding DNA: TGCGCCAGCAGCTTGGAAAAGGGACAGGGCTACAAAGAGACCCAGTACTTC. Residues: CASSLEKGQGYKETQYF.

The chain has TRBV7-9 and TRBJ2-7; TRBD2 might be the D (5 bases). This CDR3 comprises 14 residues. The ends were cut back, 4 bases at V and 2 bases at J, with 12 bases in the middle. Germline loops: CDR1 SEHNR, CDR2 FQNEAQ (reference sequence). As DNA, the CDR3 is TGTGCCAGCAGCTACCTGAGCGGTCCCTACGAGCAGTACTTC. As protein: CASSYLSGPYEQYF.

The chain combines TRBV6-6 with TRBJ1-6; 8 nucleotides line up with TRBD1. J gave up 7 bases and V 0 bases, and 5 bases lay outside the gene matches. Germline CDR1 and CDR2: MNHNY and SVGAGI (reference sequence). The length of the CDR3 is 16 residues. CDR3 protein: CASSYSGTGENSPLHF. The DNA for the CDR3 is TGTGCCAGCAGTTACTCCGGGACAGGAGAAAATTCACCCCTCCACTTT.

Remarks on this clonotype: Germline is not matched at one junction end, which may reflect a read error. V and J are TRBV10-3 and TRBJ1-3; 8 nucleotides align to TRBD1. CDR3 length equals 13 residues. Germline CDR1 reads ENHRY; CDR2 reads SYGVKD. The CDR3 here is CAISEDRGNTICF. The CDR3 nucleotides read TGTGCCATCAGTGAGGACAGGGGAAACACCATATGTTTT.

The chain carries TRBV18 and TRBJ1-4, with unresolved D. The CDR3 consists of 15 residues. The germline V gene has CDR1 KGHSH and CDR2 LQKENI. Trimming left V 1 base short and J 2 bases short, with 8 bases between. The DNA of the CDR3 is TGTGCCAGCTCACCACAGGAGATTACTAATGAAAAACTGTTTTTT. It codes for CASSPQEITNEKLFF.

The J gene is TRBJ1-5, the V gene TRBV28, with a tentative D call TRBD1 (5 bases). Trimming cost V 3 bases and J 0 bases, with 12 bases left between them. This CDR3 spans 16 amino acids. Germline-derived CDR1 and CDR2 are MDHEN and SYDVKM. The CDR3 spells CASSFLRGYSNQPQHF. In DNA, the CDR3 is TGTGCCAGCAGTTTTCTGAGGGGCTATAGCAATCAGCCCCAGCATTTT.

This clonotype turned up a few times. The rearrangement joins TRBV24-1 to TRBJ1-3; D is unresolved. Germline CDR1 is KGHDR and CDR2 is SFDVKD. V lost 9 bases, J lost 6 bases, and 14 bases lay in between. This CDR3 has 13 residues. In DNA, the CDR3 is TGTGCCACCCCCAGTAGGTTGGCAAACACCATATATTTT. Its translation is CATPSRLANTIYF.

The CDR3 coding sequence is TGTGCCAGCAGCTTAACGGGAGGGCCCACAGATACGCAGTATTTT. It codes for CASSLTGGPTDTQYF. V gene TRBV7-2 combines with J gene TRBJ2-3; TRBD2 matches at 8 bases. This CDR3 is built from 15 residues. CDR1 is SGHTA, CDR2 FQGNSA, per germline. J gave up 2 bases and V 2 bases, and 3 bases lay outside the gene matches. The complete variable domain, with remaining parts taken from reference TRBV7-2 and TRBJ2-3, reads GAGVSQSPSNKVTEKGKDVELRCDPISGHTALYWYRQSLGQGLEFLIYFQGNSAPDKSGLPSDRFSAERTGGSVSTLTIQRTQQEDSAVYLCASSLTGGPTDTQYFGPGTRLTVL.

V and J are TRBV7-3 and TRBJ2-1; 7 nucleotides match TRBD2. Matching the DNA end better, TRBJ2-5 makes the J call doubtful. From germline, CDR1 is SGHTA and CDR2 FQGTGA. The CDR3 totals 15 residues. CDR3 nucleotides: TGTGCCAGCAGCTTAAAGGCGGGGGACCAAGAGACCCAGTACTTC. Translation gives CASSLKAGDQETQYF.

This clonotype has just a few counts. The chain carries TRBV12-3 or TRBV12-4 and TRBJ2-5; D possibly uses TRBD1 or TRBD2 (5 bases each). The CDR3 runs to 13 residues. The DNA for the CDR3 is TGTGCTTCCGGGGCAGGGAACTTACAGACCCAGTACTTC. Its protein is CASGAGNLQTQYF.

This clonotype has only a few counts. V usage is TRBV27 and J usage is TRBJ1-5; D is unresolved. The CDR3 spans 13 residues. Trimming took off 3 bases at V and 7 bases at J, with 10 bases between the two ends. The germline gives CDR1 MNHEY, CDR2 SMNVEV (reference sequence). The CDR3 is CASSFGDGQPQHF. CDR3 in DNA: TGTGCCAGCAGTTTTGGGGATGGCCAGCCCCAGCATTTT.

A few counts support this clonotype. V gene TRBV19 combines with J gene TRBJ1-6, with D unresolved. Germline CDR1 is LNHDA and CDR2 is SQIVND (reference sequence). This CDR3 is 16 amino acids long. Trimming took 7 bases from V and 0 from J, leaving 13 bases between them. As DNA, the CDR3 is TGTGCCAGTACCTCCTCCCCAAGCTCCTATAATTCACCCCTCCACTTT. Amino acids: CASTSSPSSYNSPLHF.

The chain has TRBV29-1 and TRBJ1-2, with D maybe TRBD1 (6 bases). Germline CDR1 reads SQVTM; CDR2 reads ANQGSEA. CDR3 size: 14 residues. V lost 4 bases and J 6 bases, leaving 18 bases between the germline ends. CDR3 in amino acids: CSVVKGQGKDGYTF. The CDR3 DNA reads as TGCAGCGTTGTTAAGGGGCAGGGGAAGGATGGCTACACCTTC.

This clonotype was seen only a few times. The chain uses TRBV15 and TRBJ2-5; D ambiguous. The CDR3 contains 15 residues. Germline lookup yields CDR1 LNHNV and CDR2 YYDKDF (reference sequence). With 1 base removed from V and 1 base from J, the gap between germline ends came to 10 bases. CDR3 sequence: CATSRGGSSQETQYF. CDR3 sequence (DNA): TGTGCCACCAGCAGAGGGGGTTCTAGCCAAGAGACCCAGTACTTC.

This clonotype has just a few counts. CDR3 region: CASKSDRELETQYF. The CDR3 DNA reads as TGTGCCAGCAAATCGGACAGGGAGTTAGAGACCCAGTACTTC. The V call is TRBV12-3 or TRBV12-4, the J call TRBJ2-5; TRBD1 aligns across 8 bases. CDR3 length: 14 amino acids. The V and J ends lost 7 bases and 4 bases, in that order; junction bases with no gene match: 8.

The J gene is TRBJ2-5, the V gene TRBV9; TRBD1 might be the D (6 bases). The DNA end lines up better with TRBJ2-7; the J call may be wrong. CDR1 is SGDLS and CDR2 is YYNGEE in the germline V gene. This CDR3 is built from 14 residues. DNA of the CDR3: TGTGCCAGCAGCGTAGACGGGACATTCTACGAGCAGTACTTC. Translating gives CASSVDGTFYEQYF.

DNA for the CDR3: TGTGCCAGCAGCGTAGGAGGGGCTTCCGGGGCCAACGTCCTGACTTTC. As protein: CASSVGGASGANVLTF. The V call is TRBV9, the J call TRBJ2-6, with D possibly being TRBD1 or TRBD2 (5 bases each). The CDR3 has 16 residues. Germline CDR1 reads SGDLS; CDR2 reads YYNGEE. Trimming took 0 bases from V and 4 from J, leaving 11 bases between them.

The chain joins TRBV20-1 to TRBJ2-3; the match to TRBD2 covers 9 bases. Germline V gene sequence: CDR1 DFQATT, CDR2 SNEGSKA (reference sequence). The V and J ends lost 6 bases and 2 bases, in that order; junction bases with no gene match: 6. The CDR3 covers 14 residues. CDR3 nucleotides: TGCAGTGCCCTGACTAGCGGAGTCACAGATACGCAGTATTTT. Translated: CSALTSGVTDTQYF.

V gene TRBV20-1 combines with J gene TRBJ2-5; TRBD1 agrees at 8 bases. This CDR3 is built from 12 residues. The junction had 7 bases not matched to a gene; V was cut back by 6 bases and J by 7 bases. CDR1 DFQATT and CDR2 SNEGSKA come from the germline V gene (reference sequence). This CDR3 reads CSAYGQGGTQYF. Here the CDR3 DNA reads TGCAGTGCCTACGGACAGGGAGGGACCCAGTACTTC.

This clonotype has only a few counts. J is TRBJ1-2 and V is TRBV29-1; possibly TRBD1 for D (5 bases). Trimming took off 6 bases at V and 4 bases at J, with 12 bases between the two ends. CDR1 SQVTM and CDR2 ANQGSEA come from the germline V gene. This CDR3 has 12 residues. CDR3: CSVRRDLYGYTF. The CDR3 DNA reads TGCAGCGTCCGACGGGACCTCTATGGCTACACCTTC. The entire variable domain, with the rest obtained from reference TRBV29-1 and TRBJ1-2, is as follows: SAVISQKPSRDICQRGTSLTIQCQVDSQVTMMFWYRQQPGQSLTLIATANQGSEATYESGFVIDKFPISRPNLTFSTLTVSNMSPEDSSIYLCSVRRDLYGYTFGSGTRLTVV.